There are a few counts of the clone carrying this TCR beta chain. Its antigen is unknown. V trimming: 3 bases; J trimming: 4 bases; junction bases outside the gene matches: 15. The CDR3 consists of 16 residues. Germline-derived CDR1 and CDR2 are DFQATT and SNEGSKA (reference sequence). The sample comes from a study of T-cell reconstitution after alpha-beta-depleted transplantation in children. Study conclusions and caveats: One year after transplant, T-cell counts and diversity came mostly from newly produced T cells. Expanded clones from the graft, numbering several hundred, reportedly supplied alpha-beta T cells about two months after transplant.

The TCRbeta library was prepared with unique molecular identifiers. MiXCR, applied by TCRdb to the PCR reads, yields one record per CDR3 protein. The sample lists 450,000 to 600,000 distinct CDR3 sequences; 10% to 15% were seen once. The source is a male patient younger than 18 who had a stem cell transplant for acute myeloid leukemia, so the T cells may come from the graft donor. This specimen was PBMCs, mostly from graft donor cells, taken 360 days after TCRalphabeta/CD19-depleted stem cell transplant. V usage is TRBV20-1 and J usage is TRBJ2-7; 7 bases match TRBD1. CDR3 protein: CSARARQGTGPYEQYF. For the CDR3, the DNA is TGCAGTGCTAGGGCAAGACAGGGCACAGGACCTTACGAGCAGTACTTC.